Below, 10 T cell receptor beta chains from the same sample are listed, as sequenced in a study of T cells in Graves' hyperthyroidism and ophthalmopathy. Researchers took RNA transcripts and amplified the TCR beta CDR3 regions from them. First-round RT-PCR of the TCR CDR3 relied on the HTBI primer set. Using its own MiXCR run on the multiplex PCR reads, TCRdb lists one record per CDR3 protein. The sample records approximately 690,000 distinct CDR3 sequences, around 21% being singletons. Input material: blood. The receptors were sampled from a man aged 25 to 45 with Graves' ophthalmopathy.

This clonotype was counted ten times or more. V and J are TRBV6-2 or TRBV6-3 and TRBJ1-1; D might be TRBD1 (6 bases). The V gene's germline CDR1 is MNHEY and CDR2 SVGEGT. The CDR3 spans 13 residues. The V end lost 2 bases, the J end lost 3 bases, and 7 bases lay between the germline ends. CDR3: CASSYEGDTEAFF. CDR3 coding DNA: TGTGCCAGCAGTTACGAGGGGGACACTGAAGCTTTCTTT.

The chain links TRBV10-3 to TRBJ1-2, with unresolved D. The CDR3 is 15 residues long. The V end was cut by 3 bases, the J end by 6 bases, with 17 bases between. Germline V gene data show CDR1 as ENHRY and CDR2 as SYGVKD. In nucleotides, the CDR3 is TGTGCCATCAGTGACGGGCCCTCCCCCGGTGATGGCTACACCTTC. This encodes CAISDGPSPGDGYTF.

This clonotype was counted a few times. The chain has TRBV6-2 or TRBV6-3 and TRBJ1-3; a possible D gene is TRBD1 (5 bases). Germline-derived CDR1 and CDR2 are MNHEY and SVGEGT. V dropped 2 bases and J dropped 0 bases, with 8 bases sitting between them. The CDR3 totals 15 residues. The CDR3 coding sequence is TGTGCCAGCAGTTACGGGGGAGACTCTGGAAACACCATATATTTT. Its translation: CASSYGGDSGNTIYF.

This clonotype was detected only a few times. The chain couples TRBV30 to TRBJ2-1; 14 nucleotides align to TRBD2. CDR1 GTSNPN and CDR2 SVGIG come from the germline V gene (reference sequence). V lost 2 bases, J lost 6 bases, and 6 bases stayed unmatched. The length of the CDR3 is 16 residues. The DNA of the CDR3 is TGTGCCTGGAGTAAAGGACTAGCGGGAGGAGGCAATGAGCAGTTCTTC. It is translated as CAWSKGLAGGGNEQFF.

This clonotype was observed a handful of times. The V gene is TRBV28, the J gene TRBJ2-3; 9 bases align to TRBD1. The V segment lost 5 bases and the J segment 4 bases; nucleotides outside the gene matches: 10. Looked up from germline, CDR1 is MDHEN and CDR2 is SYDVKM. This CDR3 has 16 amino acids. The DNA for the CDR3 is TGTGCCAGCAGTCACGCCGGGACAGGGATCTCAGATACGCAGTATTTT. Its protein is CASSHAGTGISDTQYF.

This clonotype was recorded many times. CDR3 protein: CASSDRAGRVETQYF. The CDR3 coding sequence is TGTGCCAGCAGTGATAGGGCGGGGAGGGTAGAGACCCAGTACTTC. The chain combines TRBV6-1 with TRBJ2-5; TRBD2 agrees at 7 bases. Germline CDR1 MNHNS, CDR2 SASEGT. Germline trimming cut 3 bases from V and 4 bases from J; bases unmatched to any gene: 8. The CDR3 contains 15 residues.

The chain employs TRBV7-6 and TRBJ2-2; D possibly matches TRBD1 or TRBD2 (5 bases each). V shed 6 bases and J shed 0 bases, with 17 bases lying between them. Germline CDR1 is SGHVS and CDR2 is FNYEAQ. This CDR3 region has 17 residues. The chain's CDR3 is CASSPLGAVANTGELFF. In DNA form, the CDR3 reads TGTGCCAGCAGTCCCCTCGGGGCCGTTGCGAACACCGGGGAGCTGTTTTTT. The full variable domain, completed using reference TRBV7-6 and TRBJ2-2, is GAGVSQSPRYKVTKRGQDVALRCDPISGHVSLYWYRQALGQGPEFLTYFNYEAQQDKSGLPNDRFSAERPEGSISTLTIQRTEQRDSAMYRCASSPLGAVANTGELFFGEGSRLTVL.

The J gene is TRBJ2-3, the V gene TRBV27; 11 bases are a match to TRBD2. The V and J ends lost 6 bases and 4 bases, in that order; junction bases with no gene match: 9. The CDR3 runs 16 residues. CDR1 is MNHEY and CDR2 is SMNVEV in the germline V gene (reference sequence). The CDR3 nucleotides are TGTGCCAGCAGCCGTCCGGGACTAGCGGCCCCAGATACGCAGTATTTT. It is translated as CASSRPGLAAPDTQYF.

This clonotype was detected ten times or more. The chain is built from TRBV5-1 and TRBJ2-7; 7 nucleotides line up with TRBD1. The CDR3 has 14 amino acids. Germline V gene sequence: CDR1 SGHRS, CDR2 YFSETQ. Trimming at V came to 2 bases and at J to 4 bases, leaving 6 bases not matched to a gene. The CDR3 is CASSLGQEVYEQYF. The CDR3 DNA follows: TGCGCCAGCAGCTTAGGACAGGAAGTATACGAGCAGTACTTC.

The sample holds many counts of this clonotype. The CDR3, as DNA: TGTGCCTGGAGTTCCGGGACAGGGGGAACTCAGCCCCAGCATTTT. This sequence encodes CAWSSGTGGTQPQHF. The rearrangement uses TRBV30 and TRBJ1-5, with 11 bases that match TRBD1. CDR1 and CDR2 from the germline V gene are GTSNPN and SVGIG (reference sequence). This CDR3 comprises 15 residues. The J segment lost 6 bases and the V segment lost 2 bases, leaving 6 bases of the junction unmatched.